This T cell receptor (beta chain) was sequenced in a study of identical twins. Study-level points and caveats: Analyses of zero insertions could, in part, be confounded by invariant MAIT and iNKT cells. Carriage of fewer insertions was seen in abundant cord blood beta clonotypes, whereas memory repertoires showed none. Recombination models fit unrelated individuals' TCR alpha sharing but underestimated twins'. These conclusions were based on statistical analysis (cross-sectional, not following the same donors).

This clonotype was seen repeatedly, ten times or more. The antigen remains unidentified. Each CDR3 protein gets one entry after TCRdb re-called the 5' RACE reads with MiXCR. This repertoire shows around 550,000 distinct CDR3 sequences, 15% found once; its top ten account for roughly 0.44%. This sample also appeared in a second study, on yellow fever vaccine responses in identical twins.

Sequencing used CD4+ T cells sorted from blood. This clonotype was sampled from a woman aged 18-30 years in good health.

CDR3 coding DNA: TGCGCCAGCAGCCAGGACAGTAACTATGGCTACACCTTC. Protein sequence: CASSQDSNYGYTF. This chain connects TRBV5-1 to TRBJ1-2; TRBD1 might be the D (6 bases). This CDR3 is 13 amino acids long. V shed 4 bases and J shed 1 base, with 8 bases lying between them. The germline CDR1 and CDR2 sequences are SGHRS and YFSETQ.